The clone carrying this T cell receptor (beta chain) was observed a handful of times. Antigen unknown. The data were taken from a study of cytomegalovirus exposure and HLA in healthy donors. General study points: A later analysis showed that HLA-associated TCR beta chains had undergone more clonal expansion than equally common others. Through in vitro validation, three CMV-associated chains were shown to be specific for CMV antigens.

V was pared by 0 bases and J by 4 bases, with 8 bases of the junction left unmatched. The length of the CDR3 is 16 residues. The germline CDR1 and CDR2 sequences are LGHNT and FRNRAP. Primers for the PCR totalled 60 Vbeta and 13 Jbeta. Sequencing used immunoSEQ multiplex PCR; TCRdb keeps in-frame clones, though not all of them. The sample lists about 150,000 clones, 80% occurring once. The sequencing sample was made of PBMCs. The TCR originated in a woman between 40 and 55 years old in good health and CMV-seronegative. J is TRBJ2-7 and V is TRBV12-5, with 8 bases fitting TRBD2. The CDR3 nucleotides read TGTGCTAGTGGTTTGGTACGGGGACTAGTCGTTTACGAGCAGTACTTC. It yields the protein CASGLVRGLVVYEQYF.